This T cell receptor beta chain was found in a study of cytomegalovirus exposure and HLA in healthy donors. Study-level information: A prior study identified roughly 110 million unique TCR beta sequences from about 179 million T cells. Regarding the study as a whole: TCR beta chains numbering some 150 were designated cytomegalovirus-associated.

Primers for the PCR totalled 60 Vbeta and 13 Jbeta. TCRdb keeps only in-frame clones here, not all; method: immunoSEQ multiplex PCR. This sample has fewer than 120,000 clones, with 65% to 80% found just once. This clone was counted a few times. Its antigen remains unidentified. Everyone who donated was a healthy bone marrow donor. Germline CDR1 and CDR2: SGHRS and YFSETQ. J lost 6 bases, V lost 4 bases, and 13 bases had no gene match. This CDR3 is 16 amino acids long. The chain combines TRBV5-1 with TRBJ2-1; the match to TRBD2 covers 7 bases. The receptor was derived from a woman aged 55-70 years in good health and CMV-seropositive. The sequencing sample was made of PBMCs. As DNA, the CDR3 is TGCGCCAGCAGCCTTAACGCGGGAGTTATTCGCAATGAGCAGTTCTTC. This gives the protein CASSLNAGVIRNEQFF.